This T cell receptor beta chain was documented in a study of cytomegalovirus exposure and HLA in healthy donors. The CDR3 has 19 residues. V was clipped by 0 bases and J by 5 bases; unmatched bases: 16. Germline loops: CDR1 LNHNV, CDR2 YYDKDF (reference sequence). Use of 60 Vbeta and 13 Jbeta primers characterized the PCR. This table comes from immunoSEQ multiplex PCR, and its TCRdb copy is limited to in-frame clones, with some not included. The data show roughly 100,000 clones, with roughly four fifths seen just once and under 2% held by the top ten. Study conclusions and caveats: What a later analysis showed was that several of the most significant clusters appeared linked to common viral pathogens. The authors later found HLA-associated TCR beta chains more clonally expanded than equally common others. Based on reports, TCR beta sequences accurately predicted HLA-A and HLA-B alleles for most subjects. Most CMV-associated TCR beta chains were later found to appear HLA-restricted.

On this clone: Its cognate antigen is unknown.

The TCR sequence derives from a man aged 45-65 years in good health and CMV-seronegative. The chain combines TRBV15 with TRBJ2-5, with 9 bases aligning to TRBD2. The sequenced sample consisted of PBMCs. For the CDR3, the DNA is TGTGCCACCAGCAGAGAATTGGACGATGGGCGGGGGGGCCCGGAGACCCAGTACTTC. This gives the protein CATSRELDDGRGGPETQYF.